This TCR beta chain was documented in a study of T cell responses to AZD1222 COVID-19 vaccine. Study-wide results and limits: Across spike, vaccine-associated CD4 TCRs were found, dominant at 160-218 and 743-854.

V lost 3 bases and J 10 bases, leaving 19 bases between the germline ends. Germline CDR1 is MNHEY and CDR2 is SMNVEV (reference sequence). This CDR3 comprises 15 residues. Clones were read by immunoSEQ multiplex PCR, and TCRdb kept only the in-frame ones, dropping some. This table holds 50,000 or so clones, around 89% found once. Regarding this clone: Its antigen is unknown.

The genes are TRBV27 and TRBJ2-1; D is perhaps TRBD1 or TRBD2 (6 bases each). The sequence came from an adult who received the AZD1222 COVID-19 vaccine. The sequencing here drew on peripheral blood, taken 28 days after the second AZD1222 dose. CDR3 amino acids: CASSLGGWGAEEQFF. The CDR3 nucleotides are TGTGCCAGCAGTTTGGGCGGTTGGGGGGCAGAAGAGCAGTTCTTC.